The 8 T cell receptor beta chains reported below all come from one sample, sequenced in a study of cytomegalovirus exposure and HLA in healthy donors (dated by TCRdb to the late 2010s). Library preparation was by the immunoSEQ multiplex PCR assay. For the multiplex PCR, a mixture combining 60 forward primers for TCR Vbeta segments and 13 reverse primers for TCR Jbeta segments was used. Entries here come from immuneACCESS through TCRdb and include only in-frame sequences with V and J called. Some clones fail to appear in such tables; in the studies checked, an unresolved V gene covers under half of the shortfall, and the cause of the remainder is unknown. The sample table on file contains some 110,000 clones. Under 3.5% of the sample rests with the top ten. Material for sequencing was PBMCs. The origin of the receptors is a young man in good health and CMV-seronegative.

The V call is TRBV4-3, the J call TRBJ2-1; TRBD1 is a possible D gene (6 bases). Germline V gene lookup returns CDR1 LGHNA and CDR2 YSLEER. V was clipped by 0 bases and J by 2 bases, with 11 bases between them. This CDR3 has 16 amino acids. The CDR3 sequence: CASSQDRTEPYNEQFF. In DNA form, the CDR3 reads TGCGCCAGCAGCCAAGATAGGACAGAGCCCTACAATGAGCAGTTCTTC.

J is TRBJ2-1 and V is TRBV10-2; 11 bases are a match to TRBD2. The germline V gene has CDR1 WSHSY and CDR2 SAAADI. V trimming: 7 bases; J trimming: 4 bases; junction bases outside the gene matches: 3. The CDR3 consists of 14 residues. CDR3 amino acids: CASTASGGYNEQFF. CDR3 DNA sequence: TGCGCCAGCACGGCTAGCGGGGGGTACAATGAGCAGTTCTTC.

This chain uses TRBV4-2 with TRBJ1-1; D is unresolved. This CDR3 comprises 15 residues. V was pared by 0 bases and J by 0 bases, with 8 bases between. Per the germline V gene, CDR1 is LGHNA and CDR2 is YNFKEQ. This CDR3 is CASSQEELVNTEAFF. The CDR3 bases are TGTGCCAGCAGCCAAGAAGAGTTAGTGAACACTGAAGCTTTCTTT.

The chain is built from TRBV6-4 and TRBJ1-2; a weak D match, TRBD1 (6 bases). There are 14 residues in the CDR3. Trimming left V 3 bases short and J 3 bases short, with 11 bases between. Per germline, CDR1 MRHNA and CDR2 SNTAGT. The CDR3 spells CASSEGGAYYGYTF. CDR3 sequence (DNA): TGTGCCAGCAGTGAAGGGGGGGCCTACTATGGCTACACCTTC.

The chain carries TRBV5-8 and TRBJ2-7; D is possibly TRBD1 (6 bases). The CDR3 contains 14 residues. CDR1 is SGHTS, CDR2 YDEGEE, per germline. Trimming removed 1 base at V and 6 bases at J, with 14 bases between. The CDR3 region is CASSLNGQPCEQYF. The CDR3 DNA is TGTGCCAGCAGCTTGAATGGACAGCCCTGCGAGCAGTACTTC. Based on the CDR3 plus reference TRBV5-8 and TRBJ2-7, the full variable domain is EAGVTQSPTHLIKTRGQQATLRCSPISGHTSVYWYQQALGLGLQFLLWYDEGEERNRGNFPPRFSGRQFPNYSSELNVNALELEDSALYLCASSLNGQPCEQYFGPGTRLTVT.

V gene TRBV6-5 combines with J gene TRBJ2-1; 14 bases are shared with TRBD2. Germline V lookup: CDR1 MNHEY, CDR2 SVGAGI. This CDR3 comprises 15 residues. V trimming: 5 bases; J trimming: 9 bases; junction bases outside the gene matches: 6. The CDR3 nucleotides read TGTGCCAGCAGTAGGGGACTAGCGGGAGTTGGTGAGCAGTTCTTC. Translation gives CASSRGLAGVGEQFF.

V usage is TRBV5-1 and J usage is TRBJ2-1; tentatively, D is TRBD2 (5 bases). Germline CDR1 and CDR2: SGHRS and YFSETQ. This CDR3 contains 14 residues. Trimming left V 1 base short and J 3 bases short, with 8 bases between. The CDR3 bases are TGCGCCAGCAGCTTGAGCGGAGGCTACAATGAGCAGTTCTTC. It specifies CASSLSGGYNEQFF.

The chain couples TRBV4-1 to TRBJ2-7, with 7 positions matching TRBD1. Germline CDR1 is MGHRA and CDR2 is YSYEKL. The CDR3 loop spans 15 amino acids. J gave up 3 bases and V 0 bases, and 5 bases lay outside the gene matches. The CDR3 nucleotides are TGCGCCAGCAGCCAAGATCCACAGGGGATCTACGAGCAGTACTTC. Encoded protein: CASSQDPQGIYEQYF.